Each of the 7 T cell receptor beta chains below was sequenced from the same sample in a study of blood T cell repertoires in COVID-19. The repertoire was sequenced with immunoSEQ multiplex PCR; TCRdb's copy has only in-frame clones and lacks some. The sample lists over 60,000 clones; about 80% were seen once. Sequencing was carried out using peripheral blood. The receptors shown here come from a human donor in a cohort sampled during active COVID-19.

The chain joins TRBV23-1 to TRBJ2-1; 9 bases line up with TRBD2. TRBV23-1 is flagged as an ORF with uncertain function. V lost 0 bases to trimming and J lost 1 base; unmatched junction nucleotides: 7. The CDR3 is made up of 18 amino acids. CDR3 in amino acids: CASSQSLASGKSYNEQFF. In DNA form, the CDR3 reads TGCGCCAGCAGTCAATCGCTCGCTAGCGGGAAATCCTACAATGAGCAGTTCTTC.

This clone was counted a single time. This chain connects TRBV24-1 to TRBJ2-2; 9 nucleotides align to TRBD1. Germline assignment: CDR1 KGHDR and CDR2 SFDVKD. Trimming removed 3 bases from V and 5 bases from J; junction bases left unmatched: 6. The CDR3 loop spans 16 amino acids. Here the CDR3 reads CATSDMGQGNTGELFF. The CDR3 nucleotides are TGTGCCACCAGTGATATGGGACAGGGTAATACCGGGGAGCTGTTTTTT.

The chain couples TRBV10-3 to TRBJ1-2; 11 nucleotides line up with TRBD1. This CDR3 spans 15 amino acids. J gave up 8 bases and V 6 bases, and 11 bases lay outside the gene matches. CDR1 and CDR2 from the germline V gene are ENHRY and SYGVKD. The CDR3 nucleotides read TGTGCCATCAGCCAAGGGAGGACAGGGGGCGCAGGCTACACCTTC. It encodes CAISQGRTGGAGYTF.

This chain uses TRBV27 with TRBJ2-1, with D possibly TRBD2 on 6 matching bases. CDR3 size: 13 residues. The germline V gene encodes CDR1 MNHEY and CDR2 SMNVEV (reference sequence). The ends were cut back, 0 bases at V and 10 bases at J, with 10 bases in the middle. This CDR3 is CASSLSWTTEQFF. Here the CDR3 DNA reads TGTGCCAGCAGTTTATCCTGGACTACAGAGCAGTTCTTC.

The rearrangement links TRBV5-1 to TRBJ2-5; 7 nucleotides align to TRBD1. Germline lookup yields CDR1 SGHRS and CDR2 YFSETQ. V trimming: 4 bases; J trimming: 5 bases; junction bases outside the gene matches: 8. This CDR3 has 14 residues. CDR3 in DNA: TGCGCCAGCAGCCCGGACAGGAGGCTGGAGACCCAGTACTTC. Protein: CASSPDRRLETQYF.

The rearrangement uses TRBV19 and TRBJ2-2; 8 nucleotides agree with TRBD1. Germline values: CDR1 LNHDA, CDR2 SQIVND (reference sequence). V lost 4 bases and J lost 5; bases outside the gene matches: 6. The CDR3 is made up of 15 amino acids. For the CDR3, the DNA is TGTGCCAGTAGTAATCAGGGGGCGCTGACCGGGGAGCTGTTTTTT. Protein sequence: CASSNQGALTGELFF.

This chain links TRBV10-2 with TRBJ1-5; D is undetermined. The CDR3 length is 14 residues. Germline-derived CDR1 and CDR2 are WSHSY and SAAADI. V was pared by 0 bases and J by 1 base, with 4 bases between. The CDR3 here is CASSESGSNQPQHF. Here the CDR3 DNA reads TGCGCCAGCAGTGAGTCGGGCAGCAATCAGCCCCAGCATTTT.